This record covers a single T cell receptor (beta chain). The antigen remains undetermined. The data were produced by immunoSEQ multiplex PCR, yet TCRdb's version contains in-frame clones alone and is incomplete. The repertoire has 100,000 to 150,000 clones, more than 70% of them found once; the top ten carry approximately 4.2%. This sample is part of a study of T cell responses to AZD1222 COVID-19 vaccine. Study findings and constraints: Targets within unmutated variant regions were reportedly found for nearly half of spike-specific TCRs.

CDR3 length: 11 residues. Germline-derived CDR1 and CDR2 are DFQATT and SNEGSKA (reference sequence). The V and J ends lost 6 bases and 4 bases, in that order; junction bases with no gene match: 0. The sequencing here drew on peripheral blood, taken on day 0 of AZD1222 vaccination. This clonotype originated in an adult in good health. The rearrangement joins TRBV20-1 to TRBJ2-1; 7 bases fit TRBD2. CDR3 sequence (DNA): TGCAGTGCGGGGGGGTACAATGAGCAGTTCTTC. It translates to CSAGGYNEQFF.